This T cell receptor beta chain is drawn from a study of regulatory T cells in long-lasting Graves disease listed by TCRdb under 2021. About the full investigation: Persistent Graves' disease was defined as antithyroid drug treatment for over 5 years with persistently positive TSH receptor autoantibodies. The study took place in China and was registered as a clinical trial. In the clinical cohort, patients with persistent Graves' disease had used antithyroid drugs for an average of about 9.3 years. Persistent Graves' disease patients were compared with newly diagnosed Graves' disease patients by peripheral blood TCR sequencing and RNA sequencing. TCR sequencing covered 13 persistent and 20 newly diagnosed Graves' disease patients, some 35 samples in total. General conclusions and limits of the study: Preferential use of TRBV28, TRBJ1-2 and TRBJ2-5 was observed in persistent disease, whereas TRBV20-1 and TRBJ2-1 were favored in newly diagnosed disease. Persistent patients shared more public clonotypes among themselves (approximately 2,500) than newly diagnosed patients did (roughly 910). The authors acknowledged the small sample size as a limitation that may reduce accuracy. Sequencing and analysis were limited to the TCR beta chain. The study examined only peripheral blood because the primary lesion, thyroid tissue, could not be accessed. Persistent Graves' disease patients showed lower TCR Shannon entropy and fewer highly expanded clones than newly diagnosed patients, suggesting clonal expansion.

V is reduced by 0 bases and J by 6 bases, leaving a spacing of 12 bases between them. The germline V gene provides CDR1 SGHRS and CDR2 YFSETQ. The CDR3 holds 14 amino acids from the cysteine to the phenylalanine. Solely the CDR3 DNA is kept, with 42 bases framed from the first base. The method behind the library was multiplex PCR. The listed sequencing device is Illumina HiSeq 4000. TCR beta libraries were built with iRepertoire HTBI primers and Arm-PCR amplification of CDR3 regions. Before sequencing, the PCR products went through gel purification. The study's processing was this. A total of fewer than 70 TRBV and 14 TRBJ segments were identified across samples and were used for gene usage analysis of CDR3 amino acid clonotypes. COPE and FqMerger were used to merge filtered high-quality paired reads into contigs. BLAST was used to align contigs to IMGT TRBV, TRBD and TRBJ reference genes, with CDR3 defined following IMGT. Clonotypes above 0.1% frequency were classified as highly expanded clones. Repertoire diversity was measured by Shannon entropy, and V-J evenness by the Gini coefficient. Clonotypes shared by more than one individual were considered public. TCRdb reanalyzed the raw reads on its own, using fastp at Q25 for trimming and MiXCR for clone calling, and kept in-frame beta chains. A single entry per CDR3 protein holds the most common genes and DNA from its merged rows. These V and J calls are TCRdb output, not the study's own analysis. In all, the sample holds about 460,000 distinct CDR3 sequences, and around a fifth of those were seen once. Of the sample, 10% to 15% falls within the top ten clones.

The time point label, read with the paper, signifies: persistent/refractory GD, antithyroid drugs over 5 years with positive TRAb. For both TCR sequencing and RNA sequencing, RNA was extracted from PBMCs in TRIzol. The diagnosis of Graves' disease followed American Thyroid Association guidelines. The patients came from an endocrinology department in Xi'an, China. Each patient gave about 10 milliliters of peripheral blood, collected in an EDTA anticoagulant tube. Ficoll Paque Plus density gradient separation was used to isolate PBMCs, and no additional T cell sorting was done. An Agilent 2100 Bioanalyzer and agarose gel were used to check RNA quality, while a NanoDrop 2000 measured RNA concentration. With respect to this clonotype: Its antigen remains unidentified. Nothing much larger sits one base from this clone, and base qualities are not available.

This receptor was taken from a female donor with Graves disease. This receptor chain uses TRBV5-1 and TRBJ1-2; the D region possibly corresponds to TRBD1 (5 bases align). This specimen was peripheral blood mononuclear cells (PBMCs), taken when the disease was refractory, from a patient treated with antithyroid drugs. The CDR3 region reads CASSLEQGYDGYTF. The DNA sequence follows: TGCGCCAGCAGCTTGGAGCAGGGCTACGATGGCTACACCTTC.